This T cell receptor beta chain was sequenced for a study of regulatory T cells in long-lasting Graves disease. Study-wide background: Recently diagnosed Graves' patients had received antithyroid drugs for under 3 months.

The CDR3 spans 21 residues. Germline lookup yields CDR1 SNHLY and CDR2 FYNNEI. V dropped 2 bases and J dropped 3; count of bases not matched to a gene: 17. As for time point: newly diagnosed GD, antithyroid drugs for less than 3 months. Following extraction of RNA from PBMCs, that RNA was used to make the TCR library. The patients were enrolled through endocrinology in Xi'an, China. This clonotype was observed at least ten times. Its cognate antigen is unknown. Regarding the study as a whole: The study found TRBV28, TRBJ1-2 and TRBJ2-5 favored in persistent disease.

HTBI primers from iRepertoire and Arm-PCR of CDR3 regions yielded the TCR beta libraries. TCRdb re-analysed the multiplex PCR reads in MiXCR, keeping a single row per CDR3 protein. The sample carries a few hundred thousand distinct CDR3 sequences, about 11% recorded once. The same specimen was also included in a second study, on T cells in Graves' hyperthyroidism and ophthalmopathy.

Sequencing used peripheral blood mononuclear cells (PBMCs), obtained at new diagnosis, from a patient treated with antithyroid drugs. The chain carries TRBV2 and TRBJ2-1; 12 bases agree with TRBD2. The sequence derives from a woman aged 18-29 years with Graves disease. Here the CDR3 DNA reads TGTGCCAGCAGTGAAATCCCGGCTAGCGGGGGGGCGGTTGCTAACTACAATGAGCAGTTCTTC. This codes for CASSEIPASGGAVANYNEQFF.